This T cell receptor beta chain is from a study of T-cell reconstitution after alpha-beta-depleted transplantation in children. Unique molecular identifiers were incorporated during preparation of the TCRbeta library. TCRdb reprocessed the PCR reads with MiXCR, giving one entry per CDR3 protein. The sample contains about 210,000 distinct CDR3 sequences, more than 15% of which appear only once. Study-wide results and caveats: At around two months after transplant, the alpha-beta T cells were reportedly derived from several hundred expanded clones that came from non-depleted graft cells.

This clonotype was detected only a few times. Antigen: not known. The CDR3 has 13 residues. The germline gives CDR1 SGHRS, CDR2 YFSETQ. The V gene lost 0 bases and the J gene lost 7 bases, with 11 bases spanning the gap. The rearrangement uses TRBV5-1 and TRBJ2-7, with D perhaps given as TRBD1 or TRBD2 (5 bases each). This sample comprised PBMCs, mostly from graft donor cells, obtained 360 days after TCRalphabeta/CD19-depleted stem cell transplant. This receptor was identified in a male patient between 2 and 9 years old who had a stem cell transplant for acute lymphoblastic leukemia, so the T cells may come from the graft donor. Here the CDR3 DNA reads TGCGCCAGCAGCTTGGTTCGGGGCGGGGAGCAGTACTTC. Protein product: CASSLVRGGEQYF.